This T cell receptor (beta chain) was found in a study of T cell responses to AZD1222 COVID-19 vaccine. Profiled with immunoSEQ multiplex PCR; TCRdb holds only in-frame clones, not every one. The sample consists of roughly 130,000 clones, approximately 90% of them appearing once. CDR3 length: 14 residues. With 4 bases removed from V and 1 base from J, the gap between germline ends came to 13 bases. Germline CDR1 SQVTM, CDR2 ANQGSEA. The clonotype comes from an adult in good health. The rearrangement uses TRBV29-1 and TRBJ1-1; a weak D match, TRBD1 (5 bases). Sequencing was performed on peripheral blood, taken on day 0 of AZD1222 vaccination. The CDR3 sequence is CSVGSGGWNTEAFF. CDR3 sequence (DNA): TGCAGCGTTGGGTCGGGGGGTTGGAACACTGAAGCTTTCTTT. Combining the CDR3 with reference TRBV29-1 and TRBJ1-1 gives the whole variable domain SAVISQKPSRDICQRGTSLTIQCQVDSQVTMMFWYRQQPGQSLTLIATANQGSEATYESGFVIDKFPISRPNLTFSTLTVSNMSPEDSSIYLCSVGSGGWNTEAFFGQGTRLTVV.